Listed here are 5 T cell receptor beta chains from one sample, sequenced in a study of T cell changes during pregnancy in multiple sclerosis. Libraries were prepared by immunoSEQ multiplex PCR; TCRdb keeps only in-frame clonotypes and omits some of them. The profile shows 57,000 or so clones, 88% of them singletons. This material consisted of peripheral blood, taken in the first trimester of pregnancy. These receptors originate from a female donor with multiple sclerosis, enrolled in a pregnancy study.

This chain links TRBV7-7 with TRBJ1-5; D not certain. V shed 1 base and J shed 5 bases, with 6 bases lying between them. CDR3 size: 13 residues. Looked up from germline, CDR1 is SSHAT and CDR2 is FNYEAQ (reference sequence). Here the CDR3 DNA reads TGTGCCAGCAGCTTAGGTATCGATCAGCCCCAGCATTTT. It yields the protein CASSLGIDQPQHF.

This clone was detected once. V usage is TRBV18 and J usage is TRBJ1-1; TRBD1 matches 9 bases. Germline V gene lookup returns CDR1 KGHSH and CDR2 LQKENI. The CDR3 sequence is 16 residues long. The J segment lost 0 bases and the V segment lost 1 base, leaving 3 bases of the junction unmatched. The CDR3 sequence is CASSPRTGVLNTEAFF. The CDR3 DNA reads as TGTGCCAGCTCACCACGGACAGGGGTCTTGAACACTGAAGCTTTCTTT.

The chain joins TRBV19 to TRBJ2-1; 7 bases are shared with TRBD2. The V and J ends lost 10 bases and 6 bases, in that order; junction bases with no gene match: 15. The CDR3 length is 15 residues. Germline lookup yields CDR1 LNHDA and CDR2 SQIVND (reference sequence). The CDR3 region has the DNA TGTGCCACCCAGAGAATAAGGACTAGTATCAATGAGCAGTTCTTC. It yields the protein CATQRIRTSINEQFF. Variable domain in full (rest from reference TRBV19 and TRBJ2-1): DGGITQSPKYLFRKEGQNVTLSCEQNLNHDAMYWYRQDPGQGLRLIYYSQIVNDFQKGDIAEGYSVSREKKESFPLTVTSAQKNPTAFYLCATQRIRTSINEQFFGPGTRLTVL.

This clone was counted a few times. The chain combines TRBV6-5 with TRBJ1-2, with D possibly being TRBD1 (6 bases). There are 15 residues in the CDR3. Germline CDR1 is MNHEY and CDR2 is SVGAGI. Between the trimmed V and J ends, which lost 6 bases and 4 bases, there was a span of 18 bases. The CDR3 protein is CASRRLVTGGYGYTF. The DNA of the CDR3 is TGTGCCAGCAGGCGGTTGGTGACAGGCGGCTATGGCTACACCTTC.

V and J are TRBV11-2 and TRBJ2-7; 10 nucleotides align to TRBD1. V lost 5 bases and J lost 6; bases outside the gene matches: 4. The CDR3 has 13 residues. Germline V gene data show CDR1 as SGHAT and CDR2 as FQNNGV. This CDR3 is CASSRDRGGEQYF. The CDR3 region has the DNA TGTGCCAGCAGCCGGGACAGGGGAGGCGAGCAGTACTTC.